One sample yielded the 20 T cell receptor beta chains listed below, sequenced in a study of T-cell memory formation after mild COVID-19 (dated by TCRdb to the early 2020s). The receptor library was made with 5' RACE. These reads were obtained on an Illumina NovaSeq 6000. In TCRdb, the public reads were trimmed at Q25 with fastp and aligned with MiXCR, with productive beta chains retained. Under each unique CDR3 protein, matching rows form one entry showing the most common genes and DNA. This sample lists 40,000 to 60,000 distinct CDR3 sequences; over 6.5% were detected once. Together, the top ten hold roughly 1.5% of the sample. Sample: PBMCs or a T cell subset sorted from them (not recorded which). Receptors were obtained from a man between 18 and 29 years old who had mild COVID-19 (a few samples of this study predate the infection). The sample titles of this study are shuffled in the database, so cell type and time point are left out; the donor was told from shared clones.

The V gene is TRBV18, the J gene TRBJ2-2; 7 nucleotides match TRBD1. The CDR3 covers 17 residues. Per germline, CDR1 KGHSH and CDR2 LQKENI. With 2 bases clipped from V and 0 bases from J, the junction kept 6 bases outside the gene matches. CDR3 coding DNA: TGTGCCAGCTCACCAGCGAGACAGGGACCGAACACCGGGGAGCTGTTTTTT. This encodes CASSPARQGPNTGELFF.

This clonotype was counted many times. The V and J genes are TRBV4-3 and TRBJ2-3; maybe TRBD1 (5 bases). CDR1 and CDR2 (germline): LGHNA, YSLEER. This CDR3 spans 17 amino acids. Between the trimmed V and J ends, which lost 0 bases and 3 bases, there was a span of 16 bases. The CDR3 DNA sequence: TGCGCCAGCAGCCAAGATCTTTTAGGACACCTGACAGATACGCAGTATTTT. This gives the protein CASSQDLLGHLTDTQYF.

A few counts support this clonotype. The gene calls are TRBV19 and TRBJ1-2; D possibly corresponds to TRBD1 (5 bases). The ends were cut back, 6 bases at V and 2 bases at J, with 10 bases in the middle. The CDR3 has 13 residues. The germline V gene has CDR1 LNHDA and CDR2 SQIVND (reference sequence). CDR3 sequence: CASSRGANYGYTF. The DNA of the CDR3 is TGTGCCAGTAGCCGGGGCGCGAACTATGGCTACACCTTC.

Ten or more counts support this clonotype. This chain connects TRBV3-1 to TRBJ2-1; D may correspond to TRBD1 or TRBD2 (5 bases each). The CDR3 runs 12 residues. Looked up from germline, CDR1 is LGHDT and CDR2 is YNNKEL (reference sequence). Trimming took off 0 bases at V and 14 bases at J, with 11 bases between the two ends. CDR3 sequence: CASSQDTREKFF. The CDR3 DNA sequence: TGTGCCAGCAGCCAAGACACCAGGGAGAAGTTCTTC.

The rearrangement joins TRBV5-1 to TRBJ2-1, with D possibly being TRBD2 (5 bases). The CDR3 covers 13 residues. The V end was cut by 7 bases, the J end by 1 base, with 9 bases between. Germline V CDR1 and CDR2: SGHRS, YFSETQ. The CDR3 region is CASHLASYNEQFF. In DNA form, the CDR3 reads TGCGCCAGCCATCTAGCTTCCTACAATGAGCAGTTCTTC.

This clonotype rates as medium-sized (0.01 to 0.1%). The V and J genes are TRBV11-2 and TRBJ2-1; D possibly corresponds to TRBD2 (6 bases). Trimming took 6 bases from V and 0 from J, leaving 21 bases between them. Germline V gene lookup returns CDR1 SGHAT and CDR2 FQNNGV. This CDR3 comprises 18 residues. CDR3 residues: CASRPPAGLGRSYNEQFF. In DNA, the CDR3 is TGTGCCAGCAGACCTCCTGCGGGGCTGGGGCGCTCCTACAATGAGCAGTTCTTC. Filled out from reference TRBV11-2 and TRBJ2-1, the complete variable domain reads EAGVAQSPRYKIIEKRQSVAFWCNPISGHATLYWYQQILGQGPKLLIQFQNNGVVDDSQLPKDRFSAERLKGVDSTLKIQPAKLEDSAVYLCASRPPAGLGRSYNEQFFGPGTRLTVL.

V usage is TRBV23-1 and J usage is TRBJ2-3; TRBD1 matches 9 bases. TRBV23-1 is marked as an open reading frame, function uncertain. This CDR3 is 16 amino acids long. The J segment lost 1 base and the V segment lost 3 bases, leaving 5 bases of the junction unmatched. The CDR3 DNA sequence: TGCGCCAGCAGTCAGTCACAGGGGGCTGGCACAGATACGCAGTATTTT. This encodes CASSQSQGAGTDTQYF.

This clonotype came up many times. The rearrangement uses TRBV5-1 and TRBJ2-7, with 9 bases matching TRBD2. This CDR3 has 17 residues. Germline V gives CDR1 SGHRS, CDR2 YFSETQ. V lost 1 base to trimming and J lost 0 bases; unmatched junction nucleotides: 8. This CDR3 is CASSLRLAGTSSYEQYV. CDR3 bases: TGCGCCAGCAGCTTGAGGCTAGCGGGGACCAGCTCCTACGAGCAGTACGTC.

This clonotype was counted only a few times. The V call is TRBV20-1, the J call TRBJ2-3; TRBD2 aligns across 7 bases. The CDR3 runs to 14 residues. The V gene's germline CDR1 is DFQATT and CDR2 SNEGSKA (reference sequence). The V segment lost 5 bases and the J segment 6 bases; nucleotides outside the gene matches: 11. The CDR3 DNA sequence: TGCAGTGCTCCAAAGGGGAGGGGAAGCGATACGCAGTATTTT. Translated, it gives CSAPKGRGSDTQYF.

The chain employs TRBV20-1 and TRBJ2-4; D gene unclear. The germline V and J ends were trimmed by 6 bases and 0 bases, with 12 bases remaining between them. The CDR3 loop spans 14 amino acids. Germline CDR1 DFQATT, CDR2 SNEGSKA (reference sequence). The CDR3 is CSAPGQVAKNIQYF. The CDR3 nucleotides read TGCAGTGCCCCCGGCCAGGTAGCCAAAAACATTCAGTACTTC.

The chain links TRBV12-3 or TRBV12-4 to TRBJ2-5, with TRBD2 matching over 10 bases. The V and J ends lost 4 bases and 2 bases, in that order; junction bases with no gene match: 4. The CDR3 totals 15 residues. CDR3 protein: CASSSLAGEQETQYF. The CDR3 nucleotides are TGTGCCAGCAGTTCCCTAGCGGGGGAACAAGAGACCCAGTACTTC.

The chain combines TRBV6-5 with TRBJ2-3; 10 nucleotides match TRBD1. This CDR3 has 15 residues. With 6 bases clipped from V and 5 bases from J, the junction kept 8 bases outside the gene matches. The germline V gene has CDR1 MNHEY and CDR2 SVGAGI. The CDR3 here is CASRRQGAIVDTQYF. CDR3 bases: TGTGCCAGCAGAAGACAGGGGGCCATCGTAGATACGCAGTATTTT.

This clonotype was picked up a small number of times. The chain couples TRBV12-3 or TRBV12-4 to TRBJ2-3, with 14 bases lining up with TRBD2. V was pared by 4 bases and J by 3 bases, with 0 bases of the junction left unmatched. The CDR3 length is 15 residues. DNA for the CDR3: TGTGCCAGCAGTTGGACTAGCGGGGGGACAGATACGCAGTATTTT. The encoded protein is CASSWTSGGTDTQYF.

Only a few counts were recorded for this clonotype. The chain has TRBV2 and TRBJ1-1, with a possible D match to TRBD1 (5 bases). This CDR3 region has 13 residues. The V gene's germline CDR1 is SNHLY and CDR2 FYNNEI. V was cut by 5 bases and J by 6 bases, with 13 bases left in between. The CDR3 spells CASSYPGYAEAFF. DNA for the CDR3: TGTGCCAGCAGTTACCCAGGGTACGCTGAAGCTTTCTTT.

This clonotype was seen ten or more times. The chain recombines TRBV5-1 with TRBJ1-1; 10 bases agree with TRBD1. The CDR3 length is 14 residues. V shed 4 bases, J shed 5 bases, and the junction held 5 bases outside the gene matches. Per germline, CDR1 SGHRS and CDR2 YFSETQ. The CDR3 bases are TGCGCCAGCAGCATTGGGACAGGGGAAACTGAAGCTTTCTTT. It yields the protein CASSIGTGETEAFF. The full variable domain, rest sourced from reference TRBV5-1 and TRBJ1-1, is KAGVTQTPRYLIKTRGQQVTLSCSPISGHRSVSWYQQTPGQGLQFLFEYFSETQRNKGNFPGRFSGRQFSNSRSEMNVSTLELGDSALYLCASSIGTGETEAFFGQGTRLTVV.

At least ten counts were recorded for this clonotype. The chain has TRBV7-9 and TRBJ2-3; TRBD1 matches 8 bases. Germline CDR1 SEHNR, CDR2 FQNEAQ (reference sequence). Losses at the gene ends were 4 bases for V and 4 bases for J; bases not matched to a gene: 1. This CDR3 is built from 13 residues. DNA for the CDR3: TGTGCCAGCAGCTCACAGGGGGCAGATACGCAGTATTTT. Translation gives CASSSQGADTQYF.

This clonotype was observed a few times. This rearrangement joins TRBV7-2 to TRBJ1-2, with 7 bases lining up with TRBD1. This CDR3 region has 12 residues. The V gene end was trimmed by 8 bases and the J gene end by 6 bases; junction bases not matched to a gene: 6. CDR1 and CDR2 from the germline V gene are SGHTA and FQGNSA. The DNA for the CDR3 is TGTGCCAGCTCCAAACAGGGGAATGGCTACACCTTC. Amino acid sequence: CASSKQGNGYTF. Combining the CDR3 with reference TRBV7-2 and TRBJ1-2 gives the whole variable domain GAGVSQSPSNKVTEKGKDVELRCDPISGHTALYWYRQSLGQGLEFLIYFQGNSAPDKSGLPSDRFSAERTGGSVSTLTIQRTQQEDSAVYLCASSKQGNGYTFGSGTRLTVV.

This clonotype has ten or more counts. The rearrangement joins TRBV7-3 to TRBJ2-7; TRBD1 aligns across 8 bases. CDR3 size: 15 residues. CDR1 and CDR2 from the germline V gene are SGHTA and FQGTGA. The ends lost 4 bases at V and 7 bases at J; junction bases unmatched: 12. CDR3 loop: CASSSGTGSQKEQYF. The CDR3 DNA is TGTGCCAGCAGCTCCGGGACAGGCTCCCAGAAGGAGCAGTACTTC.

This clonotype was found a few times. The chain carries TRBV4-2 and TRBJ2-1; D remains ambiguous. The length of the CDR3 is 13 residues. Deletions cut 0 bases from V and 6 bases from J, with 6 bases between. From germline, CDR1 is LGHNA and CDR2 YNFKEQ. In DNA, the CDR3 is TGTGCCAGCAGCCAAGAACGGTTCAATGAGCAGTTCTTC. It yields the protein CASSQERFNEQFF.

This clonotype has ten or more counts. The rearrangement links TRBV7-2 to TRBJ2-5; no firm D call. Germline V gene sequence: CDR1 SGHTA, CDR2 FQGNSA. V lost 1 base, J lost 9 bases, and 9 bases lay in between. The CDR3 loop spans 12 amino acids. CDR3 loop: CASSLESMAQYF. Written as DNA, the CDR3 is TGTGCCAGCAGCTTAGAATCTATGGCCCAGTACTTC.